Listed here are 7 T cell receptor beta chains from one sample, sequenced in a study of blood T cells in healthy people across ages. A second PCR, run for roughly 7 to 11 cycles, used a sample-barcoded 5' primer plus a J-beta primer mix. TCRdb called the 5' RACE reads again in MiXCR, with one record for every CDR3 protein. The repertoire has approximately 1.5 million distinct CDR3 sequences, roughly 32% of them found once; the top ten carry about 11%. The sample taken for sequencing was blood. Source of these receptors: a woman aged 25-40 years in good health.

The chain carries TRBV4-2 and TRBJ2-7, with 9 bases that match TRBD2. V trimming: 0 bases; J trimming: 3 bases; junction bases outside the gene matches: 6. Germline-derived CDR1 and CDR2 are LGHNA and YNFKEQ. This CDR3 comprises 16 residues. The CDR3 DNA reads as TGTGCCAGCAGCCAAGAAGCTAGCGGGGCCGTCTACGAGCAGTACTTC. Protein product: CASSQEASGAVYEQYF.

As for this clonotype: A much bigger clone sits one base away, suggesting this may be a read error. The CDR3 DNA is TGTGCCAGCAGCCCAGACTTGCCAGATACGCAGTATTTT. It translates to CASSPDLPDTQYF. V usage is TRBV4-2 and J usage is TRBJ2-3; D call uncertain. Trimming pared 4 bases from V and 4 bases from J, leaving 9 bases between. The CDR3 covers 13 residues. Germline V gives CDR1 LGHNA, CDR2 YNFKEQ.

In this sample, this clonotype turned up a few times. This sequence joins TRBV5-1 and TRBJ2-7; D perhaps matches TRBD2 (6 bases). Trimming removed 0 bases from V and 3 bases from J, with 10 bases in between. CDR1 is SGHRS, CDR2 YFSETQ, per germline. This CDR3 contains 14 residues. The CDR3 is CASSLVGGNYEQYF. CDR3 nucleotides: TGCGCCAGCAGCTTGGTTGGAGGGAACTACGAGCAGTACTTC.

This clonotype was counted a few times. The gene calls are TRBV10-3 and TRBJ2-2; possibly TRBD1 for D (6 bases). This CDR3 spans 14 amino acids. V dropped 7 bases and J dropped 3 bases, with 12 bases sitting between them. The germline V gene has CDR1 ENHRY and CDR2 SYGVKD. CDR3 bases: TGTGCCATCAAGGCAGGGGCTTACACCGGGGAGCTGTTTTTT. Amino acid sequence: CAIKAGAYTGELFF.

This clonotype was seen only a few times. This chain links TRBV5-6 with TRBJ2-1; 7 nucleotides line up with TRBD1. The CDR3 extends over 16 amino acids. CDR1 SGHDT and CDR2 YYEEEE come from the germline V gene. With 0 bases clipped from V and 4 bases from J, the junction kept 7 bases outside the gene matches. The DNA of the CDR3 is TGTGCCAGCAGCTTGGCGGCCAGGGGGAAATACAATGAGCAGTTCTTC. Translated: CASSLAARGKYNEQFF.

This clonotype was picked up a small number of times. The chain links TRBV27 to TRBJ2-3, with D possibly being TRBD1 or TRBD2 (5 bases each). V shed 4 bases and J shed 9 bases, with 11 bases lying between them. This CDR3 has 12 amino acids. Germline CDR1 and CDR2: MNHEY and SMNVEV (reference sequence). The CDR3 bases are TGTGCCAGCAGTTCTGGGGGTTGGACGCAGTATTTT. This encodes CASSSGGWTQYF.

The DNA for the CDR3 is TGTGCCAGCAGCCAGCTGGGTCCCGGGGAGCTGTTTTTT. Residues: CASSQLGPGELFF. The chain uses TRBV3-1 and TRBJ2-2, with no clear D. V was pared by 3 bases and J by 6 bases, with 8 bases between. Germline-derived CDR1 and CDR2 are LGHDT and YNNKEL (reference sequence). This CDR3 is 13 amino acids long.